The 18 T cell receptor beta chains in this list originate from one sample, sequenced in a study of T cells in Graves' hyperthyroidism and ophthalmopathy. Amplification targeted TCR beta CDR3 regions from RNA transcripts. TCR CDR3 underwent first-round RT-PCR with the HTBI primer set. TCRdb ran MiXCR on the multiplex PCR reads and lists one entry per CDR3 protein. The sample includes under 350,000 distinct CDR3 sequences, 18% seen only once; the top ten take about half. The sequenced sample was blood. The source is a woman between 45 and 60 years old with Graves' hyperthyroidism.

The table lists this clonotype with a few counts. The chain couples TRBV27 to TRBJ2-3; no definite D call. CDR1 and CDR2 from the germline V gene are MNHEY and SMNVEV (reference sequence). Trimming removed 1 base at V and 2 bases at J, with 10 bases between. The CDR3 is made up of 15 amino acids. CDR3 bases: TGTGCCAGCAGTTTATATGGTGGTTTCACAGATACGCAGTATTTT. Its translation is CASSLYGGFTDTQYF.

This clonotype was counted only a few times. The rearrangement links TRBV11-2 to TRBJ2-4; the match to TRBD1 covers 8 bases. The CDR3 has 14 amino acids. J gave up 8 bases and V 1 base, and 4 bases lay outside the gene matches. Germline-derived CDR1 and CDR2 are SGHAT and FQNNGV. CDR3 sequence reads: CASSLGDRWDIQYF. The CDR3 nucleotides read TGTGCCAGCAGCTTAGGGGACAGGTGGGACATTCAGTACTTC.

This clonotype occurred many times. The chain combines TRBV30 with TRBJ1-5; maybe TRBD1 (6 bases). The CDR3 extends over 13 amino acids. Germline lookup yields CDR1 GTSNPN and CDR2 SVGIG (reference sequence). V lost 0 bases and J 7 bases, leaving 10 bases between the germline ends. For the CDR3, the DNA is TGTGCCTGGAGTGTACAGCAGGGGCAGCCCCAGCATTTT. Protein sequence: CAWSVQQGQPQHF. The whole variable domain, filled in from reference TRBV30 and TRBJ1-5, reads SQTIHQWPATLVQPVGSPLSLECTVEGTSNPNLYWYRQAAGRGLQLLFYSVGIGQISSEVPQNLSASRPQDRQFILSSKKLLLSDSGFYLCAWSVQQGQPQHFGDGTRLSIL.

This clonotype was observed at least ten times. The chain uses TRBV18 and TRBJ1-4; 8 nucleotides match TRBD1. The CDR3 is made up of 16 amino acids. Trimming cost V 5 bases and J 0 bases; bases outside gene matches: 5. CDR1 and CDR2 (germline): KGHSH, LQKENI. This chain's CDR3 is CASSTGQAATNEKLFF. For the CDR3, the DNA is TGTGCCAGCTCAACGGGACAGGCCGCAACTAATGAAAAACTGTTTTTT. The full variable domain, in which reference TRBV18 and TRBJ1-4 provide the parts outside the CDR3, is NAGVMQNPRHLVRRRGQEARLRCSPMKGHSHVYWYRQLPEEGLKFMVYLQKENIIDESGMPKERFSAEFPKEGPSILRIQQVVRGDSAAYFCASSTGQAATNEKLFFGSGTQLSVL.

This clonotype was picked up many times. The chain uses TRBV30 and TRBJ2-1; D perhaps matches TRBD2 (6 bases). Germline V gene sequence: CDR1 GTSNPN, CDR2 SVGIG (reference sequence). V dropped 1 base and J dropped 9 bases, with 13 bases sitting between them. This CDR3 is built from 13 residues. The chain's CDR3 is CAWSAGGFREQFF. In nucleotides, the CDR3 is TGTGCCTGGAGTGCTGGGGGGTTTCGTGAGCAGTTCTTC. Together with reference TRBV30 and TRBJ2-1, the CDR3 gives the full variable domain: SQTIHQWPATLVQPVGSPLSLECTVEGTSNPNLYWYRQAAGRGLQLLFYSVGIGQISSEVPQNLSASRPQDRQFILSSKKLLLSDSGFYLCAWSAGGFREQFFGPGTRLTVL.

The rearrangement links TRBV5-1 to TRBJ1-6, with D uncertain. Germline loops: CDR1 SGHRS, CDR2 YFSETQ. V was cut by 4 bases and J by 7 bases, with 9 bases left in between. This CDR3 contains 13 residues. The CDR3 spells CASSTVLNSPLHF. As DNA, the CDR3 is TGCGCCAGCAGCACCGTGCTGAATTCACCCCTCCACTTT.

This clonotype was observed a handful of times. The gene calls are TRBV29-1 and TRBJ2-6, with TRBD1 identical over 7 bases. CDR1 is SQVTM and CDR2 is ANQGSEA in the germline V gene. The CDR3 is 18 amino acids. V shed 6 bases and J 0 bases; nucleotides not matched to a gene: 14. The CDR3 nucleotides read TGCAGCGTCGTCTTAGACAGGGCCCTCCGCTCTGGGGCCAACGTCCTGACTTTC. This sequence encodes CSVVLDRALRSGANVLTF.

There are a few counts of this clonotype. This chain joins TRBV6-5 and TRBJ2-4, with a weak D call TRBD1 (5 bases). From germline, CDR1 is MNHEY and CDR2 SVGAGI. The ends were cut back, 2 bases at V and 0 bases at J, with 8 bases in the middle. This CDR3 is 15 amino acids long. The CDR3 loop is CASSYKGKAKNIQYF. CDR3 nucleotides: TGTGCCAGCAGTTACAAGGGGAAAGCCAAAAACATTCAGTACTTC.

The chain carries TRBV11-2 and TRBJ1-1, with D perhaps TRBD1 (5 bases). This CDR3 is built from 14 residues. Trimming stripped 2 bases from V and 5 bases from J, with 12 bases between. CDR1 and CDR2 from the germline V gene are SGHAT and FQNNGV. The CDR3 nucleotides read TGTGCCAGCAGCTTACCGGGGGTAGCAACTGAAGCTTTCTTT. This translates into CASSLPGVATEAFF.

This clonotype has only a few counts. V is TRBV4-1 and J is TRBJ1-1; D is perhaps TRBD1 (6 bases). Germline lookup yields CDR1 MGHRA and CDR2 YSYEKL. V was shortened by 3 bases and J by 0 bases, with 14 bases between the two germline ends. This CDR3 has 16 residues. The CDR3 region is CASSHSGEVMNTEAFF. The CDR3 DNA reads as TGCGCCAGCAGCCACTCAGGGGAGGTTATGAACACTGAAGCTTTCTTT.

This clonotype was recorded only once. The chain uses TRBV6-1 and TRBJ1-1; weak D call: TRBD1 (6 bases). Trimming took off 6 bases at V and 0 bases at J, with 14 bases between the two ends. This CDR3 spans 15 amino acids. In germline, CDR1 is MNHNS, CDR2 SASEGT. CDR3: CASRPPTGLNTEAFF. The CDR3 coding sequence is TGTGCCAGCAGGCCCCCGACAGGATTGAACACTGAAGCTTTCTTT.

This clonotype was seen ten or more times. The chain employs TRBV11-2 and TRBJ2-3; D ambiguous. Looked up from germline, CDR1 is SGHAT and CDR2 is FQNNGV. Trimming took off 5 bases at V and 0 bases at J, with 12 bases between the two ends. The CDR3 length is 15 residues. The CDR3 sequence is CASSPISTSTDTQYF. The CDR3 DNA reads as TGTGCCAGCAGCCCAATTTCTACTAGCACAGATACGCAGTATTTT.

This clonotype was observed at least ten times. The V gene is TRBV19, the J gene TRBJ1-5; 10 positions agree with TRBD1. The trim removed 4 bases at V and 1 base at J, leaving 4 bases unmatched. CDR3 length equals 16 residues. CDR1 LNHDA and CDR2 SQIVND come from the germline V gene (reference sequence). DNA for the CDR3: TGTGCCAGTAGTACGACAGGGGGCCTGAGCAATCAGCCCCAGCATTTT. Amino acid sequence: CASSTTGGLSNQPQHF.

This clonotype was observed at least ten times. This chain uses TRBV30 with TRBJ1-2, with 9 positions matching TRBD1. CDR1 GTSNPN and CDR2 SVGIG come from the germline V gene (reference sequence). The trim removed 5 bases at V and 6 bases at J, leaving 7 bases unmatched. This CDR3 has 13 residues. CDR3 bases: TGTGCCTGGGACGTGACAGGGGGAAATGGCTACACCTTC. Residues: CAWDVTGGNGYTF.

J is TRBJ2-5 and V is TRBV12-5; a possible D gene is TRBD2 (6 bases). The CDR3 has 13 amino acids. Trimming pared 8 bases from V and 2 bases from J, leaving 12 bases between. Germline CDR1 is LGHNT and CDR2 is FRNRAP. This chain's CDR3 is CASMEAGQETQYF. The CDR3 DNA reads TGTGCTAGTATGGAGGCGGGGCAAGAGACCCAGTACTTC.

The CDR3 reads CASIRERGGETQYF. The CDR3 region has the DNA TGTGCCAGCATACGAGAGCGGGGCGGAGAGACCCAGTACTTC. This sequence joins TRBV6-1 and TRBJ2-5; 7 bases are a match to TRBD2. CDR3 length: 14 residues. Germline loops: CDR1 MNHNS, CDR2 SASEGT. The ends lost 7 bases at V and 4 bases at J; junction bases unmatched: 9.

This clonotype has just one count. This may be a read error, as it is one base from a much larger clone. This sequence joins TRBV2 and TRBJ2-7; D is unresolved. The V end lost 8 bases, the J end lost 2 bases, and 4 bases lay between the germline ends. The CDR3 has 10 amino acids. Germline V gene sequence: CDR1 SNHLY, CDR2 FYNNEI. The DNA for the CDR3 is TGTGCCAGCGGGACCTACGAGCAGTACGTC. Its protein product is CASGTYEQYV.

This clonotype was detected ten times or more. The chain joins TRBV5-1 to TRBJ2-1; D possibly uses TRBD1 or TRBD2 (5 bases each). The CDR3 is made up of 14 amino acids. Germline V gene sequence: CDR1 SGHRS, CDR2 YFSETQ. Deletions cut 1 base from V and 10 bases from J, with 15 bases between. CDR3 protein: CASSLTGPISEQFF. The CDR3 coding sequence is TGCGCCAGCAGCTTGACGGGACCCATATCCGAGCAGTTCTTC.